The 12 T cell receptor beta chains presented below share a single source sample, sequenced in a study of vaccination effects on CD4 cells after COVID-19. The repertoire was sequenced with immunoSEQ multiplex PCR; TCRdb's copy has only in-frame clones and lacks some. This table has more than 20,000 clones, 65% to 75% appearing once. Their antigens remain unidentified. ViraFEST assay sequencing came after antigen-specific CD4+ T cells were expanded with viral peptide pools. The authors isolated CD4+ T cells after about 10 days of culture. This person's SARS-CoV-2 infection, confirmed by PCR, occurred between March and December 2020. The sample was CD4+ T cells from PBMCs cultured with SARS-CoV-2 spike peptides, taken before COVID-19 vaccination. Source of these receptors: a human donor who had a prior SARS-CoV-2 infection.

The CDR3 nucleotides are TGTGCCAGCAGCTTGAGGAGGGCAAGGGCCGGATTGTCAGGGCGATCGCAGCCCCAGCATTTT. Its translation: CASSLRRARAGLSGRSQPQHF. The chain is built from TRBV7-8 and TRBJ1-5, with a tentative D call TRBD1 (5 bases). CDR3 length equals 21 residues. Trimming took 3 bases from V and 7 from J, leaving 34 bases between them. Germline assignment: CDR1 SGHVS and CDR2 FQNEAQ.

The J gene is TRBJ2-7, the V gene TRBV7-3, with 7 bases that match TRBD2. V gave up 3 bases and J gave up 0 bases; unmatched junction bases: 8. The germline V gene has CDR1 SGHTA and CDR2 FQGTGA. The CDR3 length is 16 residues. In nucleotides, the CDR3 is TGTGCCAGCAGCTTGGCTAGCGGATCCAACTCCTACGAGCAGTACTTC. It is translated as CASSLASGSNSYEQYF.

The rearrangement uses TRBV5-8 and TRBJ2-1; TRBD2 aligns across 12 bases. CDR1 and CDR2 from the germline V gene are SGHTS and YDEGEE. Trimming cost V 0 bases and J 8 bases; bases outside gene matches: 12. The CDR3 runs to 18 residues. The CDR3 DNA is TGTGCCAGCAGCTTGGAAAGAGCTAGCGGGGGGGCCCTCGATGAGCAGTTCTTC. This translates into CASSLERASGGALDEQFF.

Only a few counts were recorded for this clone. The chain uses TRBV28 and TRBJ1-1, with D uncertain. Per germline, CDR1 MDHEN and CDR2 SYDVKM. The CDR3 is 14 amino acids. V dropped 7 bases and J dropped 5 bases, with 17 bases sitting between them. CDR3 DNA sequence: TGTGCCAGCACCAACCTCCTAAAGAGGACTGAAGCTTTCTTT. Encoded protein: CASTNLLKRTEAFF.

V is TRBV4-3 and J is TRBJ1-3; the D gene is possibly TRBD1 (5 bases). V lost 2 bases and J lost 4, with 9 bases in between. The CDR3 covers 14 residues. Per germline, CDR1 LGHNA and CDR2 YSLEER. The DNA of the CDR3 is TGCGCCAGCAGCCAAACAGGAGGAGGAAACACCATATATTTT. Protein sequence: CASSQTGGGNTIYF.

The genes are TRBV19 and TRBJ2-7, with 8 bases fitting TRBD1. Germline V lookup: CDR1 LNHDA, CDR2 SQIVND (reference sequence). The ends lost 6 bases at V and 6 bases at J; junction bases unmatched: 13. CDR3 length equals 15 residues. Written as DNA, the CDR3 is TGTGCCAGTAGCCATAGGACAGGGACATCCGGCGAGCAGTACTTC. It encodes CASSHRTGTSGEQYF.

This clone was seen many times. This chain uses TRBV9 with TRBJ1-3; weak D call: TRBD1 (6 bases). The CDR3 covers 14 residues. V shed 3 bases and J shed 2 bases, with 9 bases lying between them. Germline CDR1 SGDLS, CDR2 YYNGEE. The CDR3: CASSARGPGNTIYF. The DNA for the CDR3 is TGTGCCAGCAGCGCCAGGGGACCTGGAAACACCATATATTTT. The whole variable domain, remainder taken from reference TRBV9 and TRBJ1-3, is DSGVTQTPKHLITATGQRVTLRCSPRSGDLSVYWYQQSLDQGLQFLIQYYNGEERAKGNILERFSAQQFPDLHSELNLSSLELGDSALYFCASSARGPGNTIYFGEGSWLTVV.

The chain has TRBV5-4 and TRBJ1-1; D not certain. This CDR3 is 16 amino acids long. Germline V gene sequence: CDR1 SGHNT, CDR2 YYREEE (reference sequence). Trimming removed 0 bases at V and 0 bases at J, with 12 bases between. The CDR3 loop reads CASSLEVGSMNTEAFF. The CDR3 DNA reads TGTGCCAGCAGCTTGGAGGTGGGGTCCATGAACACTGAAGCTTTCTTT.

The chain has TRBV5-4 and TRBJ2-5, with 9 bases that match TRBD1. V trimming: 4 bases; J trimming: 5 bases; junction bases outside the gene matches: 9. This CDR3 contains 15 residues. Germline CDR1 SGHNT, CDR2 YYREEE (reference sequence). The CDR3 here is CASSHRRQGVETQYF. CDR3 bases: TGTGCCAGCAGCCACAGGAGACAGGGGGTCGAGACCCAGTACTTC. The full variable domain, with the rest looked up from reference TRBV5-4 and TRBJ2-5, is ETGVTQSPTHLIKTRGQQVTLRCSSQSGHNTVSWYQQALGQGPQFIFQYYREEENGRGNFPPRFSGLQFPNYSSELNVNALELDDSALYLCASSHRRQGVETQYFGPGTRLLVL.

This chain joins TRBV5-6 and TRBJ1-2; D not certain. Per the germline V gene, CDR1 is SGHDT and CDR2 is YYEEEE. Trimming shortened V by 2 bases and J by 1 base, and 0 bases separated the two germline ends. The CDR3 is made up of 11 amino acids. The CDR3 DNA reads TGTGCCAGCAGCTTTAACTATGGCTACACCTTC. Residues: CASSFNYGYTF.

The chain employs TRBV7-2 and TRBJ2-5; D is undetermined. There are 12 residues in the CDR3. The V and J ends lost 5 bases and 4 bases respectively, with 8 bases between them. Germline lookup yields CDR1 SGHTA and CDR2 FQGNSA. This CDR3 is CASSPLRETQYF. The DNA for the CDR3 is TGTGCCAGCAGCCCATTACGAGAGACCCAGTACTTC.

The chain employs TRBV6-2 or TRBV6-3 and TRBJ1-5; D gene ambiguous. This CDR3 has 13 amino acids. V dropped 2 bases and J dropped 6 bases, with 8 bases sitting between them. Germline V CDR1 and CDR2: MNHEY, SVGEGT. This CDR3 reads CASSYVGFQPQHF. The CDR3 DNA sequence: TGTGCCAGCAGTTACGTGGGGTTTCAGCCCCAGCATTTT.